This T cell receptor beta chain appears in the sequencing data of a study of cytomegalovirus exposure and HLA in healthy donors. Study-wide points: In an earlier analysis, in 540 or so donors, most V segments appeared productive either ~87% or ~30% of the time. It was reported that TCR beta sequences correctly inferred the HLA-A and HLA-B alleles for most subjects. Later work associated over 15,000 TCR beta sequences with HLA alleles at 0.05 false discovery rate.

The primer mix had 60 Vbeta and 13 Jbeta primers. TCRdb keeps only in-frame clones here, not all; method: immunoSEQ multiplex PCR. The sample holds a few hundred thousand clones, roughly 70% seen once. The length of the CDR3 is 14 residues. Trimming pared 1 base from V and 1 base from J, leaving 8 bases between. Per the germline V gene, CDR1 is SGHDT and CDR2 is YYEEEE. Comment on this clone: What it recognizes is unknown.

The rearrangement joins TRBV5-6 to TRBJ1-1; D is ambiguous. The receptor was isolated from a female donor in good health and CMV-seronegative. Sequencing input: PBMCs. This CDR3 reads CASSLTRPNTEAFF. The DNA for the CDR3 is TGTGCCAGCAGCTTGACACGCCCGAACACTGAAGCTTTCTTT.